This T cell receptor beta chain emerged from a study of monozygotic twins with inflammatory bowel disease. One entry per CDR3 protein, without DNA, is what TCRdb gives after re-calling the 5' RACE reads. Its table records roughly 300,000 distinct CDR3 sequences. The CDR3 contains 13 residues. In germline, CDR1 is DFQATT, CDR2 SNEGSKA (reference sequence). V gene TRBV20-1 combines with J gene TRBJ2-5; the D call from TCRdb, TRBD2, cannot be confirmed without DNA. This receptor was identified in a human donor with ulcerative colitis or Crohn's disease, or a healthy co-twin of an affected twin (not recorded which). The sequenced sample was blood. This CDR3 is CSAPVLARETQYF.